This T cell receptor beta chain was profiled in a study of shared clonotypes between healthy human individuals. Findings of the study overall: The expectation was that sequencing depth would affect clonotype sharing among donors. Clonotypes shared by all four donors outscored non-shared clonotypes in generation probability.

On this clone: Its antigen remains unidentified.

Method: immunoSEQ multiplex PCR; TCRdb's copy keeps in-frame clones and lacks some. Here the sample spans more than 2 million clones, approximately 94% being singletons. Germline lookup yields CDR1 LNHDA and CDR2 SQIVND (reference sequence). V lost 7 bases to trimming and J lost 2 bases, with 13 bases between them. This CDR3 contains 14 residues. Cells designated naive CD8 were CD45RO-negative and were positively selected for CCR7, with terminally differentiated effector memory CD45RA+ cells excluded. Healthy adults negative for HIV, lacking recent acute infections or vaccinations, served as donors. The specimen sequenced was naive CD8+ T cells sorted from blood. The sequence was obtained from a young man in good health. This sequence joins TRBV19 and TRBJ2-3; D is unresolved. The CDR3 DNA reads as TGTGCCAGTACCTCGGTAGGCTCCACAGATACGCAGTATTTT. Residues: CASTSVGSTDTQYF.